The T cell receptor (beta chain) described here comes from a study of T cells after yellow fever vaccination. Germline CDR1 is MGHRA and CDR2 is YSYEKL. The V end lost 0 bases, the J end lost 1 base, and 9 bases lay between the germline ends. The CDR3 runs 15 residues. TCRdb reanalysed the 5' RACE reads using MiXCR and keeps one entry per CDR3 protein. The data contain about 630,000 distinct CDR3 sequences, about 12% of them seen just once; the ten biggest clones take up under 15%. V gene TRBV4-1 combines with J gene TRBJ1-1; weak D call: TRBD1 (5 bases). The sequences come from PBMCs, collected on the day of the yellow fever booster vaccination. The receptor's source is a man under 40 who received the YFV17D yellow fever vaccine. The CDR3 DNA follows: TGCGCCAGCAGCCAAGATCCAGGGCGGAACACTGAAGCTTTCTTT. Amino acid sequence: CASSQDPGRNTEAFF.